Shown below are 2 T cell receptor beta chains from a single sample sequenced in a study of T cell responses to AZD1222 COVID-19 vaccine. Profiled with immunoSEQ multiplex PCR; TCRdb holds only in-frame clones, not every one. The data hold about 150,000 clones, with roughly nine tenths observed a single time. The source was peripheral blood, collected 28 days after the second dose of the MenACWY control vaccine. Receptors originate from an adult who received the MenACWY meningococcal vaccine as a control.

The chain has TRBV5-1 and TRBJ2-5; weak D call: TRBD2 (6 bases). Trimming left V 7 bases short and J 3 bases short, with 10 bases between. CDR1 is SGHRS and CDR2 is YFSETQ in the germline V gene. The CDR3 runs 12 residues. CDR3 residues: CASGPGEETQYF. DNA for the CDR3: TGCGCCAGCGGGCCGGGGGAAGAGACCCAGTACTTC.

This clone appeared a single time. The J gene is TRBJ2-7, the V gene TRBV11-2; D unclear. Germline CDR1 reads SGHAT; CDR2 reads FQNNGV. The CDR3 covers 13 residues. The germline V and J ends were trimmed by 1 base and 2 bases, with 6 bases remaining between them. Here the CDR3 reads CASSLGVAYEQYF. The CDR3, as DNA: TGTGCCAGCAGCTTAGGGGTAGCCTACGAGCAGTACTTC.